The present TCR beta chain was sequenced within a study of Graves' ophthalmopathy and Graves' hyperthyroidism. TCR beta CDR3 regions were amplified from RNA transcripts. The first round was an RT-PCR with HTBI primers, and the second round was a multiplex PCR. One entry per CDR3 protein results from TCRdb running MiXCR on the multiplex PCR reads. In the table there are 1 million to 1.3 million distinct CDR3 sequences, about 40% of which are singletons. In its sample, this clonotype was seen many times. The sequenced sample was peripheral blood or thyroid tissue (not recorded which). This clonotype was sampled from an adult man with Graves' hyperthyroidism.

The CDR3 reads CASSLYRGDLRGYTF. CDR3 in DNA: TGTGCCAGCAGTTTATACAGGGGGGACTTGCGTGGCTACACCTTC. The V and J genes are TRBV12-3 or TRBV12-4 and TRBJ1-2, with 8 positions matching TRBD1. The CDR3 sequence is 15 residues long. V trimming: 2 bases; J trimming: 7 bases; junction bases outside the gene matches: 9.